This T cell receptor (beta chain) was recorded in a study of cytomegalovirus exposure and HLA in healthy donors. Findings and limits, study-wide: For most TCR sequences rarity was the rule, although some public TCRs occurred in many donors. Subsequent analysis revealed that first-cohort TCR clusters tended to co-occur in the roughly 120 validation repertoires.

On this clone itself: The antigen is not known.

Germline V lookup: CDR1 LNHDA, CDR2 SQIVND (reference sequence). Trimming removed 9 bases from V and 6 bases from J, with 23 bases in between. This CDR3 region has 15 residues. Libraries were prepared by immunoSEQ multiplex PCR; TCRdb keeps only in-frame clonotypes and omits some of them. There are under 200,000 clones in the sample; 80% to 90% occur only once, and roughly 6% lies in the top ten. The rearrangement uses TRBV19 and TRBJ1-1; a weak D match, TRBD1 (6 bases). What was sequenced was PBMCs. The source is a woman in her twenties or thirties in good health and CMV-seronegative. The CDR3 region is CASQVGGAPVAEAFF. The CDR3 nucleotides are TGTGCCAGCCAGGTTGGGGGCGCTCCGGTGGCTGAAGCTTTCTTT.